Each of the 21 T cell receptor beta chains below was sequenced from the same sample in a study of blood T cell repertoires in COVID-19. Data came from immunoSEQ multiplex PCR; TCRdb stores just in-frame clones and leaves some out. The sample lists about 110,000 clones; 81% were seen once. Sequenced material: peripheral blood. These TCRs come from a man older than 75 with acute or convalescent COVID-19.

The gene calls are TRBV5-1 and TRBJ2-1; TRBD2 matches at 11 bases. The CDR3 length is 14 residues. V shed 5 bases and J 8 bases; nucleotides not matched to a gene: 6. Germline CDR1 is SGHRS and CDR2 is YFSETQ. DNA for the CDR3: TGCGCCAGCAGGCCTCTAGCGGGAGGAGATGAGCAGTTCTTC. Encoded protein: CASRPLAGGDEQFF. Full variable domain (rest looked up from reference TRBV5-1 and TRBJ2-1): KAGVTQTPRYLIKTRGQQVTLSCSPISGHRSVSWYQQTPGQGLQFLFEYFSETQRNKGNFPGRFSGRQFSNSRSEMNVSTLELGDSALYLCASRPLAGGDEQFFGPGTRLTVL.

V is TRBV6-2 or TRBV6-3 and J is TRBJ2-7, with 9 bases identical to TRBD1. The trim removed 3 bases at V and 5 bases at J, leaving 8 bases unmatched. The CDR3 length is 15 residues. CDR1 MNHEY and CDR2 SVGEGT come from the germline V gene. CDR3 sequence: CASSYGTGFFNEQYF. In DNA form, the CDR3 reads TGTGCCAGCAGTTATGGGACAGGGTTTTTCAACGAGCAGTACTTC.

Concerning this clone itself: This specimen includes other DNA sequences encoding the same CDR3. This chain joins TRBV15 and TRBJ2-6, with TRBD2 identical over 7 bases. Trimming took 0 bases from V and 14 from J; bases not matched to a gene: 10. The germline V gene encodes CDR1 LNHNV and CDR2 YYDKDF (reference sequence). The CDR3 runs to 15 residues. In DNA, the CDR3 is TGTGCCACCAGCAGAGACCGACTAGCAGGAGGACTCCTGACTTTC. This sequence encodes CATSRDRLAGGLLTF. The full variable domain, with the rest looked up from reference TRBV15 and TRBJ2-6, is DAMVIQNPRYQVTQFGKPVTLSCSQTLNHNVMYWYQQKSSQAPKLLFHYYDKDFNNEADTPDNFQSRRPNTSFCFLDIRSPGLGDTAMYLCATSRDRLAGGLLTFGAGSRLTVL.

This clone showed up just a few times. The chain recombines TRBV27 with TRBJ2-3; possible D gene TRBD1, 6 bases. CDR1 and CDR2 from the germline V gene are MNHEY and SMNVEV (reference sequence). With 4 bases removed from V and 0 bases from J, the gap between germline ends came to 11 bases. The CDR3 has 15 residues. The CDR3 bases are TGTGCCAGCAGTTATCAGGGGCGCAGCACAGATACGCAGTATTTT. Protein product: CASSYQGRSTDTQYF.

This chain uses TRBV9 with TRBJ2-5; 7 nucleotides match TRBD1. Germline CDR1 reads SGDLS; CDR2 reads YYNGEE. Germline trimming cut 4 bases from V and 2 bases from J; bases unmatched to any gene: 8. The CDR3 contains 15 residues. The chain's CDR3 is CASSLLGTAQETQYF. The CDR3 DNA reads TGTGCCAGCAGCCTCCTTGGGACAGCTCAAGAGACCCAGTACTTC.

J is TRBJ1-6 and V is TRBV18; 7 bases fit TRBD1. Trimming removed 0 bases from V and 7 bases from J; junction bases left unmatched: 3. Germline values: CDR1 KGHSH, CDR2 LQKENI. The CDR3 contains 15 residues. CDR3 DNA: TGTGCCAGCTCACCACCCTCAGGGGGAAATTCACCCCTCCACTTT. It codes for CASSPPSGGNSPLHF.

The count of this clone is one. This chain joins TRBV9 and TRBJ2-2; 10 nucleotides agree with TRBD1. Germline-derived CDR1 and CDR2 are SGDLS and YYNGEE. The CDR3 is 17 residues long. V lost 3 bases and J lost 2; bases outside the gene matches: 7. The CDR3 sequence is CASSADPTGGNTGELFF. The DNA for the CDR3 is TGTGCCAGCAGCGCTGACCCGACAGGGGGCAACACCGGGGAGCTGTTTTTT.

The genes are TRBV15 and TRBJ2-4, with D perhaps matching TRBD1 (6 bases). V was cut by 0 bases and J by 0 bases, with 9 bases left in between. CDR1 and CDR2 (germline): LNHNV, YYDKDF (reference sequence). The CDR3 covers 16 residues. The CDR3 region has the DNA TGTGCCACCAGCAGAGATCCCAGGGGAGCCAAAAACATTCAGTACTTC. It is translated as CATSRDPRGAKNIQYF.

The J gene is TRBJ2-3, the V gene TRBV30; 14 positions agree with TRBD2. The CDR3 contains 16 residues. CDR1 is GTSNPN and CDR2 is SVGIG in the germline V gene (reference sequence). Trimming took 2 bases from V and 1 from J; bases not matched to a gene: 2. Written as DNA, the CDR3 is TGTGCCTGGAGTAGGGGACTAGCGGGAGGCACAGATACGCAGTATTTT. Its protein product is CAWSRGLAGGTDTQYF. Full variable domain (remainder filled in from reference TRBV30 and TRBJ2-3): SQTIHQWPATLVQPVGSPLSLECTVEGTSNPNLYWYRQAAGRGLQLLFYSVGIGQISSEVPQNLSASRPQDRQFILSSKKLLLSDSGFYLCAWSRGLAGGTDTQYFGPGTRLTVL.

The V and J genes are TRBV19 and TRBJ2-5; 10 nucleotides line up with TRBD2. Germline V lookup: CDR1 LNHDA, CDR2 SQIVND (reference sequence). J gave up 1 base and V 4 bases, and 3 bases lay outside the gene matches. The CDR3 length is 15 residues. In DNA form, the CDR3 reads TGTGCCAGTAGTACTAGCGGGGGTGTCCAAGAGACCCAGTACTTC. This translates into CASSTSGGVQETQYF.

This chain uses TRBV12-5 with TRBJ2-5; 7 bases map to TRBD2. Per the germline V gene, CDR1 is LGHNT and CDR2 is FRNRAP. The CDR3 runs 13 residues. V was clipped by 1 base and J by 4 bases; unmatched bases: 0. This CDR3 is CASGLAGGETQYF. The CDR3 DNA sequence: TGTGCTAGTGGTTTGGCGGGGGGAGAGACCCAGTACTTC.

This chain links TRBV6-5 with TRBJ1-2; a weak D match, TRBD1 (5 bases). CDR3 length equals 14 residues. Germline CDR1 reads MNHEY; CDR2 reads SVGAGI. V was cut by 6 bases and J by 2 bases, with 13 bases left in between. Here the CDR3 DNA reads TGTGCCAGCAGCCGGCGACAGACCAACTATGGCTACACCTTC. It is translated as CASSRRQTNYGYTF.

The chain joins TRBV5-8 to TRBJ2-4; tentative D call: TRBD1 (6 bases). The CDR3 is 13 residues long. The V end was cut by 4 bases, the J end by 8 bases, with 13 bases between. Germline-derived CDR1 and CDR2 are SGHTS and YDEGEE. The CDR3 bases are TGTGCCAGCAGCAGGGGACAATGGGACATTCAGTACTTC. The encoded protein is CASSRGQWDIQYF.

The chain carries TRBV7-2 and TRBJ1-5; D might be TRBD1 (6 bases). The CDR3 covers 15 residues. Trimming left V 4 bases short and J 2 bases short, with 12 bases between. CDR1 is SGHTA and CDR2 is FQGNSA in the germline V gene. The CDR3, as DNA: TGTGCCAGCAGCTACCTGGGGGCAGGCAATCAGCCCCAGCATTTT. This encodes CASSYLGAGNQPQHF.

This clone turned up a few times. The chain combines TRBV10-3 with TRBJ2-2, with 9 nucleotides matching TRBD2. The germline V gene has CDR1 ENHRY and CDR2 SYGVKD. V lost 3 bases, J lost 4 bases, and 9 bases stayed unmatched. The CDR3 has 17 amino acids. CDR3 protein: CAISDLSGRLGTGELFF. The CDR3 nucleotides read TGTGCCATCAGTGATCTTAGCGGGAGATTGGGCACCGGGGAGCTGTTTTTT.

The chain is built from TRBV7-2 and TRBJ2-2; 7 positions match TRBD1. V shed 4 bases and J 1 base; nucleotides not matched to a gene: 6. This CDR3 comprises 16 residues. The V gene's germline CDR1 is SGHTA and CDR2 FQGNSA. The CDR3 DNA follows: TGTGCCAGCAGCTCGATGAGGACAGGGAACACCGGGGAGCTGTTTTTT. Translating gives CASSSMRTGNTGELFF. Variable domain in full (rest from reference TRBV7-2 and TRBJ2-2): GAGVSQSPSNKVTEKGKDVELRCDPISGHTALYWYRQSLGQGLEFLIYFQGNSAPDKSGLPSDRFSAERTGGSVSTLTIQRTQQEDSAVYLCASSSMRTGNTGELFFGEGSRLTVL.

The chain has TRBV18 and TRBJ2-1, with a possible D match to TRBD2 (5 bases). V dropped 6 bases and J dropped 0 bases, with 12 bases sitting between them. The germline gives CDR1 KGHSH, CDR2 LQKENI. This CDR3 comprises 15 residues. Here the CDR3 reads CASSHQSGSYNEQFF. The CDR3 DNA reads as TGTGCCAGCTCCCATCAGAGCGGCTCCTACAATGAGCAGTTCTTC. Together with reference TRBV18 and TRBJ2-1, the CDR3 gives the full variable domain: NAGVMQNPRHLVRRRGQEARLRCSPMKGHSHVYWYRQLPEEGLKFMVYLQKENIIDESGMPKERFSAEFPKEGPSILRIQQVVRGDSAAYFCASSHQSGSYNEQFFGPGTRLTVL.

The genes are TRBV2 and TRBJ2-5, with unresolved D. The ends were cut back, 4 bases at V and 5 bases at J, with 5 bases in the middle. Germline CDR1 SNHLY, CDR2 FYNNEI. The CDR3 contains 11 residues. This chain's CDR3 is CASSVYETQYF. The CDR3 coding sequence is TGTGCCAGCAGTGTATATGAGACCCAGTACTTC.

V gene TRBV30 combines with J gene TRBJ1-1, with a weak D call TRBD1 (5 bases). The germline gives CDR1 GTSNPN, CDR2 SVGIG (reference sequence). V was trimmed by 0 bases and J by 0 bases, leaving 20 bases between them. The CDR3 totals 18 residues. CDR3: CAWSVLPGTEGLNTEAFF. The CDR3 DNA is TGTGCCTGGAGTGTACTCCCAGGGACGGAGGGTTTGAACACTGAAGCTTTCTTT.

The chain links TRBV12-3 or TRBV12-4 to TRBJ2-7, with 7 nucleotides matching TRBD1. V lost 6 bases to trimming and J lost 4 bases; unmatched junction nucleotides: 6. CDR3 size: 13 residues. The CDR3 is CASRLRQGYEQYF. CDR3 nucleotides: TGTGCCAGCAGACTCCGACAGGGTTACGAGCAGTACTTC.

V and J are TRBV11-3 and TRBJ2-1, with D maybe TRBD2 (5 bases). The CDR3 has 16 amino acids. Trimming stripped 1 base from V and 0 bases from J, with 10 bases between. Germline CDR1 SGHNT, CDR2 YENEEA. This chain's CDR3 is CASSLAAGSSYNEQFF. The CDR3 DNA reads TGTGCCAGCAGCTTAGCTGCTGGGAGCTCCTACAATGAGCAGTTCTTC.